This T cell receptor beta chain was sequenced for a study of blood T cell repertoires in COVID-19. As for the study in general: Some COVID-19 samples were acute and others convalescent; all came from the United States, Italy and Spain. In each case, the material was cDNA or gDNA derived from T cells, B-cell-depleted T cells, or PBMCs.

This CDR3 is 14 amino acids long. Germline V gene sequence: CDR1 KGHSH, CDR2 LQKENI. V lost 6 bases and J lost 4; bases outside the gene matches: 4. In the original analysis: Reference gene primer amplification gave nucleated cell count estimates. Using immunoSEQ multiplex PCR, the repertoire was profiled, and TCRdb retains in-frame clones only, with some absent. For V, J and clone size, that table is used; D and trimming come from the DNA. The sample lists around 200,000 clones, 70% to 90% occurring once. This clone was detected only a few times. This receptor was obtained from a woman aged 45-60 years with acute or convalescent COVID-19. The sequenced sample was peripheral blood. The J gene is TRBJ1-1, the V gene TRBV18; 11 bases are shared with TRBD1. CDR3 nucleotide sequence: TGTGCCAGCTCTCAAGGACAGGGGGCCACTGAAGCTTTCTTT. Its protein product is CASSQGQGATEAFF.